The rows below give T cell receptor beta chains drawn from one sample of a study of T-cell reconstitution after alpha-beta-depleted transplantation in children. MiXCR was run by TCRdb on the PCR reads, yielding one entry per CDR3 protein. Among some 190,000 distinct CDR3 sequences listed, around 10% were seen once. Sequenced here: PBMCs, sampled before TCRalphabeta/CD19-depleted stem cell transplant. The receptors here all came from a boy aged 2-9 years with acute myeloid leukemia, due to receive a stem cell transplant. Each CDR3 is given with its conserved first and last residue. D genes are given only for firm matches. Clone size reads once, few, many, or a class if the clone is expanded.

j_call v_call clone_size d_call cdr3_aa cdr3_nt
TRBJ1-2 TRBV20-1 many - CSASLVYRTGLYGYTF TGCAGTGCTTCGCTTGTGTACCGGACCGGTCTCTATGGCTACACCTTC
TRBJ2-5 TRBV13 many TRBD1 CASSLRDSQETQYF TGTGCCAGCAGCTTAAGGGACAGCCAAGAGACCCAGTACTTC
TRBJ1-1 TRBV6-5 many - CASSPLGRGTEAFF TGTGCCAGCAGCCCCTTGGGTCGGGGCACTGAAGCTTTCTTT
TRBJ2-3 TRBV20-1 many - CSARRGAASTDTQYF TGCAGTGCCAGACGGGGGGCTGCTAGCACAGATACGCAGTATTTT
TRBJ2-1 TRBV7-9 many - CASSPNPGSQFF TGTGCCAGCAGCCCCAATCCGGGATCCCAGTTCTTC
TRBJ2-2 TRBV7-9 many TRBD1 CASRTGGGELFF TGTGCCAGCAGGACAGGGGGCGGGGAGCTGTTTTTT
TRBJ2-5 TRBV5-6 many - CASSYERSVIPKTQYF TGTGCCAGCAGCTATGAAAGATCCGTGATACCGAAGACCCAGTACTTC
TRBJ2-1 TRBV3-1 many - CASSPSGWRGGNEQFF TGTGCCAGCAGCCCCTCCGGCTGGAGAGGGGGCAATGAGCAGTTCTTC
TRBJ2-1 TRBV15 many - CATSRALDSPYNEQFF TGTGCCACCAGCAGAGCCCTGGACAGCCCCTACAATGAGCAGTTCTTC
TRBJ1-5 TRBV28 many - CASSWGTFNQPQHF TGTGCCAGCAGTTGGGGTACCTTCAATCAGCCCCAGCATTTT
TRBJ1-6 TRBV7-9 many - CASSYRDSPLHF TGTGCCAGCAGCTACAGGGATTCACCCCTCCACTTT
TRBJ2-3 TRBV28 many TRBD2 CASSLLRGRETDTQYF TGTGCCAGCAGTTTATTACGGGGGAGGGAAACAGATACGCAGTATTTT
TRBJ2-1 TRBV19 many - CASSILRDNEQFF TGTGCCAGTAGTATCCTCCGGGACAATGAGCAGTTCTTC
TRBJ1-2 TRBV4-2 many - CASTRSDQGWVNGYTF TGTGCCAGCACCCGAAGTGACCAGGGGTGGGTAAATGGCTACACCTTC
TRBJ1-1 TRBV3-1 many - CASSHRGDTEAFF TGTGCCAGCAGCCACCGAGGGGACACTGAAGCTTTCTTT
TRBJ2-7 TRBV2 many TRBD2 CASYGLGPGLAGSSSYEQYF TGTGCCAGCTACGGTCTCGGTCCGGGACTAGCGGGATCCAGCTCCTACGAGCAGTACTTC
TRBJ1-2 TRBV28 many TRBD1 CASSLGQGGYTF TGTGCCAGCAGTTTGGGACAGGGTGGCTACACCTTC